This T cell receptor (beta chain) was found in a study of cytomegalovirus exposure and HLA in healthy donors. Likely unrecorded immune exposures existed in these nominally healthy donors. The CDR3 runs 17 residues. Germline lookup yields CDR1 SGHRS and CDR2 YFSETQ. Trimming removed 6 bases from V and 0 bases from J; junction bases left unmatched: 9. On this clone: Its antigen is not known.

Study-wide points: An assumption of roughly uniform sequencing depth across donors underlay the presence/absence analyses. Accurate HLA-A and HLA-B prediction from TCR beta sequences was reported for most subjects. Among immune exposure information, only CMV serostatus was available.

The PCR was carried out with 60 Vbeta primers and 13 Jbeta primers. Generated by immunoSEQ multiplex PCR, the TCRdb table keeps only in-frame clones and is missing some. The table has approximately 220,000 clones, approximately 79% seen once; the top ten hold around 1.9%. This sequence was found in a male donor in good health and CMV-seronegative. The rearrangement links TRBV5-1 to TRBJ2-3, with 11 bases lining up with TRBD2. The sequencing input was PBMCs. CDR3: CASNGLAGVTSTDTQYF. The CDR3 region has the DNA TGCGCCAGCAATGGACTAGCGGGCGTGACTAGCACAGATACGCAGTATTTT.